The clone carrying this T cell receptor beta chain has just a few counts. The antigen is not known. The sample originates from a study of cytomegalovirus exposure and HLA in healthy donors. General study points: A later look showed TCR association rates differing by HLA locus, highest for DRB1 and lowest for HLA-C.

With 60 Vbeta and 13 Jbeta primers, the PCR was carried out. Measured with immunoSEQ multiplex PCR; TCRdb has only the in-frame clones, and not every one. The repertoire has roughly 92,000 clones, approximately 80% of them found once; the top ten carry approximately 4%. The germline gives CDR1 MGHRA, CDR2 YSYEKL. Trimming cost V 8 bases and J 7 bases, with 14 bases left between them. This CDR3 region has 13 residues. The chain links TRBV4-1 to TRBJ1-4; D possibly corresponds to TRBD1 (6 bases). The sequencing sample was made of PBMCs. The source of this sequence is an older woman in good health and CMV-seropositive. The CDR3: CASARGASEKLFF. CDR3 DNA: TGCGCCAGCGCCCGGGGGGCCAGTGAAAAACTGTTTTTT.